This T cell receptor (beta chain) appears in the sequencing data of a study of metastatic and nonmetastatic thyroid tumors. Findings and limits, study-wide: It was reported that TCR beta diversity was significantly higher in malignant thyroid tumors than benign nodules, in blood and tumor.

V lost 5 bases, J lost 9 bases, and 11 bases stayed unmatched. Per the germline V gene, CDR1 is SGHRS and CDR2 is YFSETQ. CDR3 length equals 15 residues. No patient received treatment before thyroid surgery. From the PCR reads, TCRdb re-called clones with MiXCR. The sample consists of roughly 93,000 clones, 10% to 15% of them appearing once. This clone occurred many times. Its antigen is not known. The source is a female donor with papillary thyroid cancer or a benign thyroid nodule (not recorded which). Some clones in this sample may be carry-over from other donors' samples. This chain uses TRBV5-1 with TRBJ2-1; 10 positions match TRBD2. Sample: blood. CDR3 sequence (DNA): TGCGCCAGCAGTGAGGGTTCTAGCGGGAGTACTGAGCAGTTCTTC. This codes for CASSEGSSGSTEQFF. Looking up the rest from reference TRBV5-1 and TRBJ2-1 gives the full variable domain: KAGVTQTPRYLIKTRGQQVTLSCSPISGHRSVSWYQQTPGQGLQFLFEYFSETQRNKGNFPGRFSGRQFSNSRSEMNVSTLELGDSALYLCASSEGSSGSTEQFFGPGTRLTVL.